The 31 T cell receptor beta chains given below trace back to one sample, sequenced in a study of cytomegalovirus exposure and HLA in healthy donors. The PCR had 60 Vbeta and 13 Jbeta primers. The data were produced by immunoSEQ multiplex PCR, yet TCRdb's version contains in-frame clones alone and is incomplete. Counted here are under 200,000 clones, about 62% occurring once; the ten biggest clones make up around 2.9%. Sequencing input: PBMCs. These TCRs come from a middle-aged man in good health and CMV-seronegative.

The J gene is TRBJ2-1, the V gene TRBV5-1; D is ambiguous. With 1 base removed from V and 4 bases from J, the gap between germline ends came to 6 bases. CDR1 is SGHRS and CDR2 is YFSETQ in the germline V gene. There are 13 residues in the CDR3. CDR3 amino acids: CASSLTPYNEQFF. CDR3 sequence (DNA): TGCGCCAGCAGCTTGACACCTTACAATGAGCAGTTCTTC. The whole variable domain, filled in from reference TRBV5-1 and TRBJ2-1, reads KAGVTQTPRYLIKTRGQQVTLSCSPISGHRSVSWYQQTPGQGLQFLFEYFSETQRNKGNFPGRFSGRQFSNSRSEMNVSTLELGDSALYLCASSLTPYNEQFFGPGTRLTVL.

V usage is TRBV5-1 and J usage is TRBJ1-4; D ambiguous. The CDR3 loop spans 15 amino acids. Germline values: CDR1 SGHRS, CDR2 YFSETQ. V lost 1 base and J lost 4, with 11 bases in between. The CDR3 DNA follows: TGCGCCAGCAGCTTGACGGGGTCGGGTAATGAAAAACTGTTTTTT. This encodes CASSLTGSGNEKLFF.

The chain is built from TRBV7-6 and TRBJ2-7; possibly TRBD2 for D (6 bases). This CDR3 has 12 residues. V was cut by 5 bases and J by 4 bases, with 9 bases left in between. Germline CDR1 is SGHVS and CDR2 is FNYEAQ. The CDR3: CASSPGRYEQYF. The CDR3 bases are TGTGCCAGCAGCCCTGGGAGGTACGAGCAGTACTTC.

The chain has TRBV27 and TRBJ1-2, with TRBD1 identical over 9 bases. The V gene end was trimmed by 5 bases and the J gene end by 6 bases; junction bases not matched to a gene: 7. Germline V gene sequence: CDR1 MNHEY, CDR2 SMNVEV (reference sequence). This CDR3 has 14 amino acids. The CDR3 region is CASSLRDRDHGYTF. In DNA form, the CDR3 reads TGTGCCAGCAGTCTCCGGGACAGGGACCATGGCTACACCTTC.

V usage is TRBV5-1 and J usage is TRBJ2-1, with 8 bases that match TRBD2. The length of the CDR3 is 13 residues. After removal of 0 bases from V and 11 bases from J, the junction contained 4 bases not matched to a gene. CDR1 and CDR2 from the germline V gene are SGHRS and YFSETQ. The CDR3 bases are TGCGCCAGCAGCTTGGAAACTAGCGGTAAGCAGTTCTTC. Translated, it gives CASSLETSGKQFF.

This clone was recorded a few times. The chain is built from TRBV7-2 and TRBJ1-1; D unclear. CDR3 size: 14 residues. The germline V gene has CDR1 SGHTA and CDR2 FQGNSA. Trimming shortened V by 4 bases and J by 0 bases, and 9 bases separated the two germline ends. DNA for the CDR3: TGTGCCAGCAGCTATATCGGGGTGAACACTGAAGCTTTCTTT. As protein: CASSYIGVNTEAFF.

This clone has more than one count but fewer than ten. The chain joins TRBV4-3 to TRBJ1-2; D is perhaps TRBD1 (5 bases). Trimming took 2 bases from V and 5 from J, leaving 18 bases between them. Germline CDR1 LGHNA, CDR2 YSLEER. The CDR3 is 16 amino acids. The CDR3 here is CASSQSTAGPEYGYTF. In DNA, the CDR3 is TGCGCCAGCAGCCAATCTACGGCGGGACCAGAATATGGCTACACCTTC.

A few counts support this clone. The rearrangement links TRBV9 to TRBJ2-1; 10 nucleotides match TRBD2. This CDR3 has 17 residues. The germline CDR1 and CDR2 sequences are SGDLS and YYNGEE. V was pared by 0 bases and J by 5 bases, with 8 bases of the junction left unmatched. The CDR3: CASSVAGSGGVNNEQFF. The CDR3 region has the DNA TGTGCCAGCAGCGTAGCAGGAAGCGGGGGGGTGAACAATGAGCAGTTCTTC.

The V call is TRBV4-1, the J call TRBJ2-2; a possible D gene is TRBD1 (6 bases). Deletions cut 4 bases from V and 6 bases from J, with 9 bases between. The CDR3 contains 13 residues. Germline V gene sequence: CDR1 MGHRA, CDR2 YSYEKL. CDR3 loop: CASSPRQAGELFF. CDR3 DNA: TGCGCCAGCAGCCCTCGACAGGCCGGGGAGCTGTTTTTT.

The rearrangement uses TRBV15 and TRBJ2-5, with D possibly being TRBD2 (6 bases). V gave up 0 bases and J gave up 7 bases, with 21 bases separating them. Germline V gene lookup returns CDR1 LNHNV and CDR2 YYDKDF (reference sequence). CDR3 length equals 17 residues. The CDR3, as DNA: TGTGCCACCAGCAGAGAGGTTGGGCAGGGACTGGCGGGGACCCAGTACTTC. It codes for CATSREVGQGLAGTQYF.

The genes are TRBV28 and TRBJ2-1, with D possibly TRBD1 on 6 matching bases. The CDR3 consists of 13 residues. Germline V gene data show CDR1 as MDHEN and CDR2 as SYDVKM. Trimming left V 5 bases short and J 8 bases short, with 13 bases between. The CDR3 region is CASSPRGSDEQFF. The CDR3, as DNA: TGTGCCAGCAGTCCCAGGGGATCCGATGAGCAGTTCTTC. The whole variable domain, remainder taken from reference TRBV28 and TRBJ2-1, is DVKVTQSSRYLVKRTGEKVFLECVQDMDHENMFWYRQDPGLGLRLIYFSYDVKMKEKGDIPEGYSVSREKKERFSLILESASTNQTSMYLCASSPRGSDEQFFGPGTRLTVL.

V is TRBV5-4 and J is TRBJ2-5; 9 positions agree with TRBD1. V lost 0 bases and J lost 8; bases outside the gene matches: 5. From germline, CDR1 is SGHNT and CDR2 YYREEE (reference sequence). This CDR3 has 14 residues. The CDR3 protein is CASSLARDRATQYF. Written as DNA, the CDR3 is TGTGCCAGCAGCTTGGCTCGGGACAGGGCTACCCAGTACTTC.

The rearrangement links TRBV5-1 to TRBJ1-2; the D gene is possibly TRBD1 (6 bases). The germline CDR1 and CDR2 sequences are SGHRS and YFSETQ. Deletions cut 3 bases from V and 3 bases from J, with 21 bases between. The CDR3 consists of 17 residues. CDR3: CASSSDSRGKTDYGYTF. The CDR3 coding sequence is TGCGCCAGCAGCTCGGACAGCAGGGGCAAGACGGACTATGGCTACACCTTC.

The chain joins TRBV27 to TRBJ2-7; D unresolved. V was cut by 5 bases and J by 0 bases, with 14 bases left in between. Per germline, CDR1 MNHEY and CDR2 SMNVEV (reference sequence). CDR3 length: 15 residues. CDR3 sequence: CASSRLAAVSYEQYF. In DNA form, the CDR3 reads TGTGCCAGCAGTAGGTTGGCGGCCGTCTCCTACGAGCAGTACTTC.

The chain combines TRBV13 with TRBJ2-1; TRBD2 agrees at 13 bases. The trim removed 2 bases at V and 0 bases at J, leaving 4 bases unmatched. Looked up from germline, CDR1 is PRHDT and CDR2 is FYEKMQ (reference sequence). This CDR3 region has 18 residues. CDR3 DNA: TGTGCCAGCAGCTTACGCGGACTAGCGGGAGCCTCCTACAATGAGCAGTTCTTC. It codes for CASSLRGLAGASYNEQFF.

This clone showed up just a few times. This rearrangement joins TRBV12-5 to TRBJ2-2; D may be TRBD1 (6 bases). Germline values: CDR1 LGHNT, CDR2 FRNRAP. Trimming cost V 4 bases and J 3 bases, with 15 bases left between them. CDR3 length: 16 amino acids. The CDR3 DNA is TGTGCTAGTGGTTCTCATCGACAGGAATACACCGGGGAGCTGTTTTTT. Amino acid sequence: CASGSHRQEYTGELFF.

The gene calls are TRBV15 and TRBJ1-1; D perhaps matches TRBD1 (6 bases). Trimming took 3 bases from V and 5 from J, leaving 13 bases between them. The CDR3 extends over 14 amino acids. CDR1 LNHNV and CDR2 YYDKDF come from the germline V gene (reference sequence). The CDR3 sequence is CATSSQGRKTEAFF. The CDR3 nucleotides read TGTGCCACCAGCAGCCAGGGGCGTAAGACTGAAGCTTTCTTT. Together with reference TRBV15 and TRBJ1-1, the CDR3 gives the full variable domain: DAMVIQNPRYQVTQFGKPVTLSCSQTLNHNVMYWYQQKSSQAPKLLFHYYDKDFNNEADTPDNFQSRRPNTSFCFLDIRSPGLGDTAMYLCATSSQGRKTEAFFGQGTRLTVV.

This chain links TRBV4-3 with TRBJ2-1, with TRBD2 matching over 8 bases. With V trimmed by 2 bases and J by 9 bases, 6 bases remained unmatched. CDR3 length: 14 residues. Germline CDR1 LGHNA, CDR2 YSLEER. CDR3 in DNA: TGCGCCAGCAGCCAACGGGGACTAGATACTGAGCAGTTCTTC. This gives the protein CASSQRGLDTEQFF.

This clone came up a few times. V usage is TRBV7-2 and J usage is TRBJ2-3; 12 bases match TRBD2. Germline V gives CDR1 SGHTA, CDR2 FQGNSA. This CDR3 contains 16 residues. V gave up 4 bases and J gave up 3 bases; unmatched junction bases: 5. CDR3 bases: TGTGCCAGCAGCTCAAGACTAGCGGGGGAAACAGATACGCAGTATTTT. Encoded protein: CASSSRLAGETDTQYF.

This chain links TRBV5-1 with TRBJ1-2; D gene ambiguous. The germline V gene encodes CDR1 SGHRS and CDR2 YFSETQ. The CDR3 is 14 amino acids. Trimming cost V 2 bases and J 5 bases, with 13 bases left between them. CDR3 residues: CASSFWGDPYGYTF. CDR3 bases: TGCGCCAGCAGCTTTTGGGGAGACCCGTATGGCTACACCTTC.

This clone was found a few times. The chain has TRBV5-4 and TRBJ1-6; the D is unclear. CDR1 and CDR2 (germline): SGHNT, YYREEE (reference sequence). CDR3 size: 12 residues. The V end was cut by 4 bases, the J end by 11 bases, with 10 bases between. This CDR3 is CASSGSTTPLHF. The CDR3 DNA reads TGTGCCAGCAGCGGTTCCACTACACCCCTCCACTTT.

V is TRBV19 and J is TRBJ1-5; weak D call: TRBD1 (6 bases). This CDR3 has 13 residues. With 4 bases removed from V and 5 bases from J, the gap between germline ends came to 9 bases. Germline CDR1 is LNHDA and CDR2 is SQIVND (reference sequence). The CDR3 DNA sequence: TGTGCCAGTAGTAACAGGGAAGATCAGCCCCAGCATTTT. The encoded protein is CASSNREDQPQHF.

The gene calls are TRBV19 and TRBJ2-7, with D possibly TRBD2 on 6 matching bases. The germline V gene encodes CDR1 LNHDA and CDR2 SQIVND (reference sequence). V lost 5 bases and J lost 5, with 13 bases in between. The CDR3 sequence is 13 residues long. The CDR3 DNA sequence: TGTGCCAGTAGTTCGGGGGTAATGAACGAGCAGTACTTC. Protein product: CASSSGVMNEQYF.

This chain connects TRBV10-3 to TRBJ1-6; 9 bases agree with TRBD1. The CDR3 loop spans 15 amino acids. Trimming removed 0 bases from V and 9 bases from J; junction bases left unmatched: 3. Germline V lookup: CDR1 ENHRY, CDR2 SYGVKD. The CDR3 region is CAISESRDRASPLHF. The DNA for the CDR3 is TGTGCCATCAGTGAGTCGCGGGACAGGGCTTCACCCCTCCACTTT.

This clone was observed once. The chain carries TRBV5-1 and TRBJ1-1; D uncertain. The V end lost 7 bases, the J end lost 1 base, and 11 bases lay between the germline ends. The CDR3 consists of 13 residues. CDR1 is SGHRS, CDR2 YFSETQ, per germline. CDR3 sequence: CASGEGANTEAFF. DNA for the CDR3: TGCGCCAGCGGGGAGGGCGCGAACACTGAAGCTTTCTTT. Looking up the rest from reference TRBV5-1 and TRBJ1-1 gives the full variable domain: KAGVTQTPRYLIKTRGQQVTLSCSPISGHRSVSWYQQTPGQGLQFLFEYFSETQRNKGNFPGRFSGRQFSNSRSEMNVSTLELGDSALYLCASGEGANTEAFFGQGTRLTVV.

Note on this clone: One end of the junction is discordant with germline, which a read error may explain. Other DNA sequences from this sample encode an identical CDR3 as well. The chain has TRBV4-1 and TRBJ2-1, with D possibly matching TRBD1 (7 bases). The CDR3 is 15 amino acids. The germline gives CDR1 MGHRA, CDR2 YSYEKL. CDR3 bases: TGCGCCAGTAGCCTGCGACAGGGACTCTACAATGAGCAGTTCTTC. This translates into CASSLRQGLYNEQFF.

This chain's CDR3 is CASSQNRVKLPDTQYF. Written as DNA, the CDR3 is TGCGCCAGCAGCCAGAACAGGGTTAAGCTCCCAGATACGCAGTATTTT. The chain joins TRBV4-3 to TRBJ2-3; D is perhaps TRBD1 (6 bases). CDR3 length: 16 residues. Trimming removed 3 bases at V and 4 bases at J, with 17 bases between. Germline CDR1 reads LGHNA; CDR2 reads YSLEER.

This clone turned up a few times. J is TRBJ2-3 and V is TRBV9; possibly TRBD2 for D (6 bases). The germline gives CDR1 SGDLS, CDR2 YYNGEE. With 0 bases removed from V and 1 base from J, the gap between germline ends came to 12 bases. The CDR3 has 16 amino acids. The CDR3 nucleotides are TGTGCCAGCAGCGTAGATAGCGGAGCACGCACAGATACGCAGTATTTT. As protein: CASSVDSGARTDTQYF.

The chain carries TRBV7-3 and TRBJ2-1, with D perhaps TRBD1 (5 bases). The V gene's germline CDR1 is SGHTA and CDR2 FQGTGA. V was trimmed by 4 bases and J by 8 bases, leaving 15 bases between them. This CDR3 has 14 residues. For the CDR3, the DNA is TGTGCCAGCAGCTATAGCAGTTTACAGGATGAGCAGTTCTTC. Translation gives CASSYSSLQDEQFF.

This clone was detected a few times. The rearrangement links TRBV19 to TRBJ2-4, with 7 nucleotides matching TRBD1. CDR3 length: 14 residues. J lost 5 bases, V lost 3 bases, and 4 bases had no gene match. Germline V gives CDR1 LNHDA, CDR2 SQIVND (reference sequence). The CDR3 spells CASSIRTGQNIQYF. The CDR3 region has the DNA TGTGCCAGTAGTATCAGGACAGGCCAAAACATTCAGTACTTC.

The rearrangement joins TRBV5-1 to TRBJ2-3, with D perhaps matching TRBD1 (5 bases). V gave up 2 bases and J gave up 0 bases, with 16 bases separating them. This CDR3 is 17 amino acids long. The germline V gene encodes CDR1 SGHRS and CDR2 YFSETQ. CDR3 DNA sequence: TGCGCCAGCAGCTTCGAACAGGTATTCACTAGCACAGATACGCAGTATTTT. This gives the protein CASSFEQVFTSTDTQYF.